The TCR beta chain described here comes from a study of OX40 agonist ivuxolimab in advanced cancers. Regarding the research as a whole: The costimulatory receptor OX40 (CD134) was targeted by ivuxolimab, a fully human IgG2 agonistic monoclonal antibody. The paper describes the monotherapy dose-escalation part (N of about 47 patients) of the phase I trial of ivuxolimab. Of the roughly 54 dose-escalation patients, hepatocellular carcinoma was present in around 20, melanoma in around 15, renal cell carcinoma in 9 and head and neck cancer in 9. In the dose-escalation cohort, 82.7% of patients were male, and the mean age was around 60 years, with a range of about 23 to 90. Partial responses occurred in three dose-escalation patients, of whom one had hepatocellular carcinoma and two had cutaneous melanoma. The point of sequencing TCRbeta in the periphery was to test whether ivuxolimab changed TCR sequence diversity and drove clonal T-cell expansion. Prior anti-PD-1, anti-PD-L1 or anti-CTLA-4 therapy was permitted, and checkpoint inhibitors had been received by 30% to 40% of dose-escalation patients. Intravenous ivuxolimab was administered to patients every 2 weeks at six dose levels: 0.01, 0.1, 0.3, 1.5, 3 and 10 mg/kg. Results the study describes overall, beyond this receptor: Clonal expansion of both CD4+ and CD8+ blood T cells was observed from baseline to week 6 at doses 0.1 to 3.0 mg/kg. Low levels of normalized T-cell clonal expansion were also seen in some patients who did not respond. In partial responders in the 0.1-3.0 mg/kg groups, normalized peripheral clonal expansion was found to be among the lowest, especially among CD8+ T cells. Which antigens the clonally expanded peripheral T cells were specific for was not determined. After ivuxolimab, expanded clones were on average more numerous among CD8+ T cells than among CD4+ T cells.

The trial excluded patients who had a history of autoimmune disease or were on systemic immunosuppression. Peripheral blood for TCR sequencing was collected from all dose cohorts at baseline, on cycle 4 day 1, and on cycle 7 day 1. The samples were taken from a phase I, first-in-human, multicenter, open-label dose-escalation trial of ivuxolimab. The trial enrolled adults with locally advanced or metastatic head and neck squamous cell, hepatocellular, melanoma or renal cell carcinoma. CD4+ and CD8+ T cells were sorted separately from peripheral blood before TCR sequencing. For this clone: This clone's antigen is unknown. A read error may produce the germline difference seen at one junction end.

CDR1 SSHAT and CDR2 FNYEAQ are derived from the germline V gene (reference sequence). The CDR3 covers 17 residues, taking in both the cysteine and the phenylalanine. The sequence is cut down to CDR3 DNA, 51 bases in frame from base 1. Genomic DNA was isolated from the sorted cells so that the TCRbeta CDR3 region could be sequenced. The immunoSEQ Assay was used for sequencing of TCRbeta CDR3 regions. The source is immuneACCESS, and TCRdb retained only in-frame sequences with V and J called. Part of the clones is not carried over; for the studies checked, unresolved V genes explain less than half of this, and the remainder is unexplained. The sample data list 81,000 or so clones, and 88% of these were observed just once. The ten largest account for less than 0.6% of the sample.

Source: CD4+ or CD8+ T cells sorted from blood, taken in a trial of the OX40 agonist ivuxolimab. The receptor comes from an adult with an advanced solid tumor such as melanoma, head and neck, liver or kidney cancer. The rearrangement joined TRBV7-7 to TRBJ2-3; no D gene is confidently identified. The nucleotide sequence reads TGTGCTAGCAGCTTAACGCCAAACCGCGCGGACACAGATACGCAGTATTTT. It translates as CASSLTPNRADTDTQYF.